This section outlines one T cell receptor (beta chain) sequence together with its context. This sample is drawn from a study of radiotherapy plus CTLA-4 blockade in lung cancer. Sequencing was performed with immunoSEQ multiplex PCR; in TCRdb, only in-frame clones are kept and a portion is missing. The sample contains 60,000 to 70,000 clones, around 81% of which appear only once. Germline CDR1 and CDR2: MDHEN and SYDVKM. The V segment lost 5 bases and the J segment 6 bases; nucleotides outside the gene matches: 10. The CDR3 totals 14 residues. This chain joins TRBV28 and TRBJ2-7; 7 nucleotides agree with TRBD2. The origin of this receptor is a human donor with non-small cell lung cancer who had a partial response to radiotherapy plus ipilimumab. The source material was peripheral blood, sampled from a patient treated with radiotherapy plus ipilimumab. This chain's CDR3 is CASSPSGGPLEQYF. The DNA of the CDR3 is TGTGCCAGCAGTCCTAGCGGCGGCCCTCTCGAGCAGTACTTC.